This TCR beta chain was observed in a study of cytomegalovirus exposure and HLA in healthy donors. General study findings and limits: One later analysis, an examination of the 90 to 150 validation repertoires, found that first-cohort TCR clusters tended to co-occur in them. The classifier, whose performance was assessed in both the original and validation cohorts, reportedly diagnosed cytomegalovirus status with high specificity and sensitivity. The authors enumerated roughly 180 TCR beta chains as linked to cytomegalovirus.

Note on this clone: Its antigen is not identified.

The repertoire was sequenced with immunoSEQ multiplex PCR; TCRdb's copy has only in-frame clones and lacks some. The data hold about 120,000 clones, with more than 75% observed a single time. Trimming took 0 bases from V and 3 from J; bases not matched to a gene: 10. The CDR3 totals 18 residues. CDR1 and CDR2 from the germline V gene are SNHLY and FYNNEI. The sequenced material came from PBMCs. The chain is built from TRBV2 and TRBJ2-2; 7 nucleotides align to TRBD2. The sequence was obtained from a woman between 25 and 40 years old in good health and CMV-seronegative. In DNA, the CDR3 is TGTGCCAGCAGTGAAGCGCTGTCACTTGGGAGGGACACCGGGGAGCTGTTTTTT. Protein sequence: CASSEALSLGRDTGELFF.